The source of this T cell receptor beta chain is a study of blood T cell repertoires in COVID-19. Study-wide context: In each case, the material was cDNA or gDNA derived from T cells, B-cell-depleted T cells, or PBMCs.

TCRdb's copy holds only in-frame clones and misses some; the assay was immunoSEQ multiplex PCR. The sample has about 250,000 clones; about 90% are singletons. The receptor was isolated from a man aged 18-30 years with active or convalescent COVID-19. Sequenced sample: peripheral blood.

The chain's CDR3 is CASFFQGSTGELFF. The DNA of the CDR3 is TGTGCCAGCTTCTTCCAGGGGTCCACCGGGGAGCTGTTTTTT. V and J are TRBV6-5 and TRBJ2-2, with a possible D match to TRBD1 (6 bases). Germline V CDR1 and CDR2: MNHEY, SVGAGI. Trimming pared 8 bases from V and 4 bases from J, leaving 14 bases between. The CDR3 contains 14 residues.